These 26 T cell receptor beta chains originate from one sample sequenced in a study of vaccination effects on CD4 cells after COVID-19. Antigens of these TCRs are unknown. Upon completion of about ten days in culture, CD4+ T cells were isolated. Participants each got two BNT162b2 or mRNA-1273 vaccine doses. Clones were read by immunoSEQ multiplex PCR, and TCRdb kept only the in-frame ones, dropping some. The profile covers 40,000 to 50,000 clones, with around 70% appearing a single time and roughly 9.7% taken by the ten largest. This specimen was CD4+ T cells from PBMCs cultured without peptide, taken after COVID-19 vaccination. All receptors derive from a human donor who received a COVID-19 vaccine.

CDR3 sequence reads: CASSLIYGGNQPQHF. The CDR3 DNA follows: TGCGCCAGCAGCCTGATTTATGGAGGGAATCAGCCCCAGCATTTT. The V call is TRBV4-1, the J call TRBJ1-5; D is unresolved. CDR1 is MGHRA, CDR2 YSYEKL, per germline. The CDR3 is made up of 15 amino acids. V gave up 4 bases and J gave up 4 bases, with 14 bases separating them.

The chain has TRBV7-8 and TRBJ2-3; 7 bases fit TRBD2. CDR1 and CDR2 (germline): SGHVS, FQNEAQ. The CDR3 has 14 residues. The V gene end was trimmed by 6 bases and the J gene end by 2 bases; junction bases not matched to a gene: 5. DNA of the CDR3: TGTGCCAGCAGATTACTAGCGACCACAGATACGCAGTATTTT. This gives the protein CASRLLATTDTQYF.

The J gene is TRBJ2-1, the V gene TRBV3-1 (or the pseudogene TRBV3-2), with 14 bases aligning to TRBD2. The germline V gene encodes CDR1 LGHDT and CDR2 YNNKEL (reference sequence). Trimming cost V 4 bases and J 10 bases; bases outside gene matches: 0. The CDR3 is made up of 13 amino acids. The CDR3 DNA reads TGTGCCAGCAGCCGGACTAGCGGGGGGGAGCAGTTCTTC. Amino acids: CASSRTSGGEQFF.

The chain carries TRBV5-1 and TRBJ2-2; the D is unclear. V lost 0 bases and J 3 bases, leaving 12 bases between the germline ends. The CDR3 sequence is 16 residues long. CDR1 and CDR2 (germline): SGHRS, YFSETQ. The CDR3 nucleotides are TGCGCCAGCAGCTTGGAGGTGGGCCAATACACCGGGGAGCTGTTTTTT. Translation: CASSLEVGQYTGELFF.

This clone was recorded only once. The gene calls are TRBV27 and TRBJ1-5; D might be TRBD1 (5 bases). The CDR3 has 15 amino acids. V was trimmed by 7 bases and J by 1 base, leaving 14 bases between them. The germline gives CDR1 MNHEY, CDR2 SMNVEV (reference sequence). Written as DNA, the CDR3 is TGTGCCAGCACCAGAACAGGAGCAAGCAATCAGCCCCAGCATTTT. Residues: CASTRTGASNQPQHF.

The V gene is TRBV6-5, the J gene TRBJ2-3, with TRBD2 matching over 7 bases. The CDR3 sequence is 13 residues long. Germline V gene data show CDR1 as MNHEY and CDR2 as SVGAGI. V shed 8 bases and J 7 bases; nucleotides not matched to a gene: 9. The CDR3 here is CASWKRGAYTQYF. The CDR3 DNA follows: TGTGCCAGCTGGAAGCGGGGTGCGTATACGCAGTATTTT.

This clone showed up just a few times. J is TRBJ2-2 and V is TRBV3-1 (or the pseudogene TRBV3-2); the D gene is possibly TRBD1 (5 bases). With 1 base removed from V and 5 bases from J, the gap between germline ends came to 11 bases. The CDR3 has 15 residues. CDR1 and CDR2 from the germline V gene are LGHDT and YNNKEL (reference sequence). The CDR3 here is CASSQVRGGTGELFF. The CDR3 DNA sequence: TGTGCCAGCAGCCAAGTTAGGGGTGGGACCGGGGAGCTGTTTTTT.

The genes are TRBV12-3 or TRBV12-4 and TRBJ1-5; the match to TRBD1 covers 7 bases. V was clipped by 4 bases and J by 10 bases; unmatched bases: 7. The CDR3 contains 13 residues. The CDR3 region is CASSSHTGEPQHF. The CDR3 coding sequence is TGTGCCAGCAGTTCCCATACAGGGGAACCCCAGCATTTT.

The CDR3 protein is CASSPEGTGVSGANVLTF. As DNA, the CDR3 is TGTGCCAGCAGCCCGGAGGGGACAGGTGTCTCTGGGGCCAACGTCCTGACTTTC. The chain links TRBV3-1 (or the pseudogene TRBV3-2) to TRBJ2-6, with 8 bases aligning to TRBD1. CDR3 length: 18 amino acids. Germline CDR1 and CDR2: LGHDT and YNNKEL (reference sequence). V was clipped by 4 bases and J by 0 bases; unmatched bases: 8.

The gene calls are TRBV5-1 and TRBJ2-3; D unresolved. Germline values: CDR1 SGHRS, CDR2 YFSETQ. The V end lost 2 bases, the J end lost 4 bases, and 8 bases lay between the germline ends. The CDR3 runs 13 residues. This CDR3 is CASSLVAPDTQYF. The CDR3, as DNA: TGCGCCAGCAGCTTAGTAGCTCCAGATACGCAGTATTTT.

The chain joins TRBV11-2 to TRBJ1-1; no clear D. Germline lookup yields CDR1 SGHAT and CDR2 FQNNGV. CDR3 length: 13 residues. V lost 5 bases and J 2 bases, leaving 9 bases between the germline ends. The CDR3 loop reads CASSRHINTEAFF. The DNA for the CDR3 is TGTGCCAGCAGCCGCCATATCAACACTGAAGCTTTCTTT.

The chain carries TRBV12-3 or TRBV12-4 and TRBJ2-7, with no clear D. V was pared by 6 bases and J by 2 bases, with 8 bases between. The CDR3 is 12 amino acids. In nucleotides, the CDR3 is TGTGCCAGCAGGGGCTCGGCCTACGAGCAGTACTTC. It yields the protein CASRGSAYEQYF.

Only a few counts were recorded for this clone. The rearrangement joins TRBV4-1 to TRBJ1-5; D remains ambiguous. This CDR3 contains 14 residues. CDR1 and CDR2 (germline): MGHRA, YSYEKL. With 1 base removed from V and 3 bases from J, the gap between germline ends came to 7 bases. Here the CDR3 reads CASSQGGSNQPQHF. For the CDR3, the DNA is TGCGCCAGCAGCCAAGGAGGCTCCAATCAGCCCCAGCATTTT.

This CDR3 reads CASSLVSDRGNVSNQPQHF. CDR3 in DNA: TGTGCCAGCAGCTTAGTCTCTGACAGGGGGAACGTAAGCAATCAGCCCCAGCATTTT. The chain couples TRBV13 to TRBJ1-5; 9 bases agree with TRBD1. Germline CDR1 is PRHDT and CDR2 is FYEKMQ (reference sequence). The ends lost 1 base at V and 1 base at J; junction bases unmatched: 11. The CDR3 runs to 19 residues.

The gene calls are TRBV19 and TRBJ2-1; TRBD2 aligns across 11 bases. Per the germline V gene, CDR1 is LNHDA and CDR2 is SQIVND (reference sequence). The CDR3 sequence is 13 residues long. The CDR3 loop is CAAGTSGYNEQFF. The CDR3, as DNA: TGTGCGGCAGGGACTAGCGGATACAATGAGCAGTTCTTC.

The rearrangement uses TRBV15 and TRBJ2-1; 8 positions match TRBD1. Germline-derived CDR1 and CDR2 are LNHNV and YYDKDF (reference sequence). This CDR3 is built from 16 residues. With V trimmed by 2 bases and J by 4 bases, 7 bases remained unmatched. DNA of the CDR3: TGTGCCACCAGCAGATACCAGGGGGCGCGGTACAATGAGCAGTTCTTC. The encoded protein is CATSRYQGARYNEQFF.

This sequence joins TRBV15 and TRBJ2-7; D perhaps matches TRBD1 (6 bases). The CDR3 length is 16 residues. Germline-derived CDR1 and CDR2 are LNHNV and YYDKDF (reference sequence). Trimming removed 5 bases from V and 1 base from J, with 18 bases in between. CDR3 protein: CATSELRGSHSYEQYF. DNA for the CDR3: TGTGCCACCAGCGAGCTTAGGGGGTCTCATTCCTACGAGCAGTACTTC.

CDR3 coding DNA: TGTGCCAGCAGTAGGCGGGGCAGCGGAGAAGCTTTCTTT. This translates into CASSRRGSGEAFF. The rearrangement uses TRBV12-3 or TRBV12-4 and TRBJ1-1; a weak D match, TRBD1 (5 bases). The V end lost 5 bases, the J end lost 8 bases, and 15 bases lay between the germline ends. The CDR3 has 13 residues.

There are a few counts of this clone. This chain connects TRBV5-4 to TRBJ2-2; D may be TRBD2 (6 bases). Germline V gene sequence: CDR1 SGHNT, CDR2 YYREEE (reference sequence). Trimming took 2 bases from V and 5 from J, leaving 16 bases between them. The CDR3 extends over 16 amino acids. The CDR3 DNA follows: TGTGCCAGCAGCTTATCCCGGGAGAGAGGGACCGGGGAGCTGTTTTTT. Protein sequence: CASSLSRERGTGELFF.

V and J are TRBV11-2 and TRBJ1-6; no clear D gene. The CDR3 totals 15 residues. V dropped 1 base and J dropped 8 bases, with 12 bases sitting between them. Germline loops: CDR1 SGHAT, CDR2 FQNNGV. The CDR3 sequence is CASSLAPGIDSPLHF. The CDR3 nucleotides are TGTGCCAGCAGCTTAGCCCCGGGTATAGATTCACCCCTCCACTTT.

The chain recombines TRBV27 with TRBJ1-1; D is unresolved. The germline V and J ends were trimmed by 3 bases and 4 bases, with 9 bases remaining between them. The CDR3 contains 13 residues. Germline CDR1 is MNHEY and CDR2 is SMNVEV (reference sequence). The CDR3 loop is CASSFRVGTEAFF. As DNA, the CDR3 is TGTGCCAGCAGTTTCCGGGTGGGCACTGAAGCTTTCTTT.

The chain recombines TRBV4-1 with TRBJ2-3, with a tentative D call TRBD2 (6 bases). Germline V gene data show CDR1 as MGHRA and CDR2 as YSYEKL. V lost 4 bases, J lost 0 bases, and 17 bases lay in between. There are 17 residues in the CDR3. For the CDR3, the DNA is TGCGCCAGCAGCCGACCCTTCGGACGGGAGAGCACAGATACGCAGTATTTT. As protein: CASSRPFGRESTDTQYF.

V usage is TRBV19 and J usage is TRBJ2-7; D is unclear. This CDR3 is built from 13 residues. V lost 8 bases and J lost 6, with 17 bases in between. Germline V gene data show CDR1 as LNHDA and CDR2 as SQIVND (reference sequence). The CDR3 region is CASGKVILGEQYF. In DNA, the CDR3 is TGTGCCAGTGGTAAAGTGATCCTAGGCGAGCAGTACTTC. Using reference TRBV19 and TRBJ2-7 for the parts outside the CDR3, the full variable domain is DGGITQSPKYLFRKEGQNVTLSCEQNLNHDAMYWYRQDPGQGLRLIYYSQIVNDFQKGDIAEGYSVSREKKESFPLTVTSAQKNPTAFYLCASGKVILGEQYFGPGTRLTVT.

CDR3 bases: TGTGCCAGCGGGGACTATACGCAGTATTTT. Amino acid sequence: CASGDYTQYF. The V gene is TRBV6-5, the J gene TRBJ2-3; the D gene is possibly TRBD2 (6 bases). The V gene's germline CDR1 is MNHEY and CDR2 SVGAGI. The CDR3 is made up of 10 amino acids. The ends were cut back, 8 bases at V and 7 bases at J, with 7 bases in the middle.

The CDR3 spells CASSQGSLSGNTIYF. The CDR3 DNA sequence: TGCGCCAGCAGCCAAGGGTCGCTCTCTGGAAACACCATATATTTT. V is TRBV4-1 and J is TRBJ1-3; D gene uncertain. V was shortened by 1 base and J by 0 bases, with 7 bases between the two germline ends. Germline V gene sequence: CDR1 MGHRA, CDR2 YSYEKL. The CDR3 runs 15 residues.

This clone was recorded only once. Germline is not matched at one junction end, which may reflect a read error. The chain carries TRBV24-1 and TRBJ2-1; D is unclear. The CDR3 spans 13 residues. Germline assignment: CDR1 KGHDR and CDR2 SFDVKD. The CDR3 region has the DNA TGTGCCACCAGTGATTTGCGGTACACTGAGCAGTTCTTC. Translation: CATSDLRYTEQFF.